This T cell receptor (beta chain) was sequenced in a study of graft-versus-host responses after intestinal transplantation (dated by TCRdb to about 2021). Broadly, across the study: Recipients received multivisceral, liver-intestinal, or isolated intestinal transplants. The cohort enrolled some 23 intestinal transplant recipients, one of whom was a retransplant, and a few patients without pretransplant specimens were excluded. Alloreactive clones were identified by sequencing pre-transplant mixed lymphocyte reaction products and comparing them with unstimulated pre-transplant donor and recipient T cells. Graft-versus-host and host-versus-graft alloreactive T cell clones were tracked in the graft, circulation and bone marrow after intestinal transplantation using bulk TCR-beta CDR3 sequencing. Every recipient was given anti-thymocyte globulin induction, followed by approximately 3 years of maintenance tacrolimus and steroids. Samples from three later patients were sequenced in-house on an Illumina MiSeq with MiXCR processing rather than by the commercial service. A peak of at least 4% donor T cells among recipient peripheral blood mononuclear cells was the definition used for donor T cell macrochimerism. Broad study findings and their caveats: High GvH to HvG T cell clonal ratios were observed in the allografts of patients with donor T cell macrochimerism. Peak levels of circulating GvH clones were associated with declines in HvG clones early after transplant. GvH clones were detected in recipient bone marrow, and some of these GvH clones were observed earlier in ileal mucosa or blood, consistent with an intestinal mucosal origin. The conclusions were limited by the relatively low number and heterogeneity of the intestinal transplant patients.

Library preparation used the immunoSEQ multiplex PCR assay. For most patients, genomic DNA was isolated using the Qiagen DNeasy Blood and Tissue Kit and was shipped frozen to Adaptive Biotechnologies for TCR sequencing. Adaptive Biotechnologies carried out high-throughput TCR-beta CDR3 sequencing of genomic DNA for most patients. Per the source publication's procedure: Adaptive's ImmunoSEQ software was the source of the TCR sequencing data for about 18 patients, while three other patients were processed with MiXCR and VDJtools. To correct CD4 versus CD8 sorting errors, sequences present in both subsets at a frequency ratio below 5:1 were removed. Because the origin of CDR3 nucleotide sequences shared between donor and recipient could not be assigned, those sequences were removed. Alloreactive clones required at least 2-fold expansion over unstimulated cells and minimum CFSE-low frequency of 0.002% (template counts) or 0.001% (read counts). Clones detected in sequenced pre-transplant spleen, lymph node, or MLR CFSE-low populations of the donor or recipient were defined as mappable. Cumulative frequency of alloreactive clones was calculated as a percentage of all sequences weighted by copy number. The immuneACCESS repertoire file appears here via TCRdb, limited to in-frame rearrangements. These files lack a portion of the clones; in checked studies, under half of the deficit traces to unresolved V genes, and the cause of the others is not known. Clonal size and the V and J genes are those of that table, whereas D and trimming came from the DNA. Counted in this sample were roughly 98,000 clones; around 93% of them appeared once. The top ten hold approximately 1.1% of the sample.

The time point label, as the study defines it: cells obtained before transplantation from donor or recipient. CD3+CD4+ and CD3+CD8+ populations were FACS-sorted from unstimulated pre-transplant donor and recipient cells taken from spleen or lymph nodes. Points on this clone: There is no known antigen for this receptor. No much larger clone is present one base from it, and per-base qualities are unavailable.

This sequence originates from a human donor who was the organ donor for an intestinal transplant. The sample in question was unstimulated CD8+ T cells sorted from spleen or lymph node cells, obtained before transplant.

The CDR3 reads CAMRGNTEAFF. The sequenced DNA is TGTGCCATGCGGGGGAACACTGAAGCTTTCTTT. The chain joins TRBV10-3 to TRBJ1-1, with the D segment identity uncertain. The CDR3 sequence holds 11 residues, the cysteine and phenylalanine included. This entry keeps only the CDR3 DNA: 33 bases, framed from base 1. V was cut back by 9 bases and J by 1 base, leaving a gap of 6 bases between them. Sequences ENHRY (CDR1) and SYGVKD (CDR2) are obtained from the germline V gene.